The clone carrying this TCR beta chain has just one count. The repertoire was sequenced with immunoSEQ multiplex PCR; TCRdb's copy has only in-frame clones and lacks some. The data hold 160,000 or so clones, with approximately 84% observed a single time. The data are from a study of blood T cell repertoires in COVID-19. J lost 2 bases, V lost 5 bases, and 8 bases had no gene match. Germline V gene lookup returns CDR1 SGHTA and CDR2 FQGTGA. This CDR3 has 16 residues. The study assigned cohorts using participant-reported clinical history. This sequence was found in a woman aged 40 to 49 with acute COVID-19. The specimen sequenced was PBMCs or T cells enriched from blood (not recorded which). This chain uses TRBV7-3 with TRBJ2-5; 10 bases map to TRBD1. For the CDR3, the DNA is TGTGCCAGCAGCAAGTTGGGGGGACAGGGGCAAGAGACCCAGTACTTC. Translation gives CASSKLGGQGQETQYF.